This record concerns one TCR beta chain sequence. Its cognate antigen is unknown. TCRdb keeps only in-frame clones here, not all; method: immunoSEQ multiplex PCR. The table records around 500,000 clones, 60% to 85% of them present only once. The data were obtained in a study of shared clonotypes between healthy human individuals. Study conclusions and caveats: Tissues were not sampled, only blood, and their repertoires likely differ. The genetic and exposure-history diversity represented was limited by few donors.

Without sorting, samples used about 90 million PBMCs for genomic DNA. The origin of this receptor is a woman aged 35 to 49 in good health. Some clones in this sample may be carry-over from other donors' samples. The material sequenced was PBMCs.

CDR3 region: CAWSGFLYEQYF. The CDR3 DNA sequence: TGTGCCTGGAGTGGGTTCCTCTACGAGCAGTACTTC. V is TRBV30 and J is TRBJ2-7; D ambiguous. V gave up 1 base and J gave up 3 bases, with 7 bases separating them. The CDR3 loop spans 12 amino acids. The germline V gene has CDR1 GTSNPN and CDR2 SVGIG (reference sequence).